These 23 T cell receptor beta chains came from one sample sequenced in a study of blood T cells in healthy people across ages. Sample-barcoded 5' priming and a J-beta primer mix drove a second PCR of roughly 7 to 11 cycles. TCRdb itself ran the 5' RACE reads through MiXCR, one entry per CDR3 protein. The repertoire has fewer than 2 million distinct CDR3 sequences, approximately 39% of them found once; the top ten carry 23%. Material for sequencing was blood. These receptors all come from a human donor in good health.

The CDR3 sequence: CASSQESGGWGKLFF. As DNA, the CDR3 is TGCGCCAGCAGCCAAGAATCAGGGGGTTGGGGAAAACTGTTTTTT. V gene TRBV4-1 combines with J gene TRBJ1-4; 7 positions match TRBD1. Trimming removed 0 bases from V and 10 bases from J; junction bases left unmatched: 8. Germline assignment: CDR1 MGHRA and CDR2 YSYEKL. The CDR3 is 15 amino acids.

A remark on this clonotype: One end of the junction does not line up with germline, which may come from a read error. This chain uses TRBV4-2 with TRBJ2-7; D gene uncertain. The germline CDR1 and CDR2 sequences are LGHNA and YNFKEQ. This CDR3 spans 15 amino acids. The CDR3 nucleotides read TGTGCCGGCAGCCAAGATCTGGCATTCTCCTACGAGCAGTACTTC. This sequence encodes CAGSQDLAFSYEQYF.

The CDR3 spells CASSLFAGNSYEQYF. As DNA, the CDR3 is TGTGCCAGCAGTTTATTTGCGGGTAACTCCTACGAGCAGTACTTC. This chain links TRBV27 with TRBJ2-7; tentative D call: TRBD2 (5 bases). This CDR3 region has 15 residues. Germline V gives CDR1 MNHEY, CDR2 SMNVEV (reference sequence). The V gene lost 1 base and the J gene lost 0 bases, with 10 bases spanning the gap.

To note about this clonotype: The conserved final phenylalanine or tryptophan is absent from the CDR3, which likely points to a read error. V is TRBV11-2 and J is TRBJ1-6; no clear D. V lost 0 bases, J lost 9 bases, and 3 bases lay in between. Germline-derived CDR1 and CDR2 are SGHAT and FQNNGV. The CDR3 is 12 amino acids. CDR3 nucleotides: TGTGCCAGCAGCTTAGATCGTTCACCCCTCCACATT. Its protein product is CASSLDRSPLHI.

The chain couples TRBV15 to TRBJ2-1; no firm D call. Germline loops: CDR1 LNHNV, CDR2 YYDKDF (reference sequence). The length of the CDR3 is 13 residues. The germline V and J ends were trimmed by 3 bases and 7 bases, with 10 bases remaining between them. The CDR3 reads CATSSESWNEQFF. CDR3 coding DNA: TGTGCCACCAGCAGCGAAAGTTGGAATGAGCAGTTCTTC.

Concerning this clonotype: A read error may account for a junction end that differs from germline. The genes are TRBV7-9 and TRBJ2-1; 8 nucleotides align to TRBD2. This CDR3 has 16 amino acids. Germline-derived CDR1 and CDR2 are SEHNR and FQNEAQ (reference sequence). The CDR3 sequence is CASSIVAGSSDNERFF. CDR3 DNA sequence: TGTGCCAGCAGCATAGTAGCGGGGAGCTCCGACAATGAGCGGTTCTTC.

This clonotype has only a few counts. This chain links TRBV29-1 with TRBJ2-1; D might be TRBD1 or TRBD2, each matching 5 bases. The CDR3 covers 14 residues. V dropped 3 bases and J dropped 0 bases, with 9 bases sitting between them. Germline CDR1 SQVTM, CDR2 ANQGSEA. The CDR3 bases are TGCAGCGTTGAGGGGGTTAGCTCCTACAATGAGCAGTTCTTC. It codes for CSVEGVSSYNEQFF.

This clonotype was observed a handful of times. The chain couples TRBV5-1 to TRBJ1-2; D remains ambiguous. Germline V CDR1 and CDR2: SGHRS, YFSETQ. The V end was cut by 4 bases, the J end by 7 bases, with 14 bases between. This CDR3 is 13 amino acids long. CDR3 region: CASSSDGFGGYTF. CDR3 nucleotide sequence: TGCGCCAGCAGCAGTGATGGGTTTGGTGGCTACACCTTC.

J is TRBJ1-2 and V is TRBV5-1; D gene unclear. The V and J ends lost 0 bases and 4 bases respectively, with 13 bases between them. The CDR3 consists of 15 residues. Germline V gene sequence: CDR1 SGHRS, CDR2 YFSETQ. This chain's CDR3 is CASSLDSRNSYGYTF. CDR3 sequence (DNA): TGCGCCAGCAGCTTGGATTCTCGGAATTCCTATGGCTACACCTTC. Variable domain in full (rest from reference TRBV5-1 and TRBJ1-2): KAGVTQTPRYLIKTRGQQVTLSCSPISGHRSVSWYQQTPGQGLQFLFEYFSETQRNKGNFPGRFSGRQFSNSRSEMNVSTLELGDSALYLCASSLDSRNSYGYTFGSGTRLTVV.

This clonotype turned up a few times. The gene calls are TRBV7-3 and TRBJ2-1, with 10 positions matching TRBD1. The V and J ends lost 5 bases and 9 bases, in that order; junction bases with no gene match: 7. Germline values: CDR1 SGHTA, CDR2 FQGTGA. The CDR3 is 14 amino acids. In nucleotides, the CDR3 is TGTGCCAGCAGCACCCGGGACAGGGGAAGTGAGCAGTTCTTC. Translation gives CASSTRDRGSEQFF.

The chain joins TRBV7-2 to TRBJ1-2; no firm D call. The germline V gene encodes CDR1 SGHTA and CDR2 FQGNSA. This CDR3 comprises 14 residues. The V end lost 1 base, the J end lost 8 bases, and 14 bases lay between the germline ends. The CDR3 reads CASSLERGRPGYTF. The CDR3 region has the DNA TGTGCCAGCAGCTTAGAAAGAGGCAGGCCCGGCTACACCTTC. Full variable domain (missing parts from reference TRBV7-2 and TRBJ1-2): GAGVSQSPSNKVTEKGKDVELRCDPISGHTALYWYRQSLGQGLEFLIYFQGNSAPDKSGLPSDRFSAERTGGSVSTLTIQRTQQEDSAVYLCASSLERGRPGYTFGSGTRLTVV.

This clonotype has just a few counts. This sequence joins TRBV5-1 and TRBJ1-4; D gene unclear. CDR1 and CDR2 (germline): SGHRS, YFSETQ. V was cut by 4 bases and J by 0 bases, with 10 bases left in between. The CDR3 extends over 15 amino acids. The CDR3 nucleotides read TGCGCCAGCAGCCCACACGAGGCAACTAATGAAAAACTGTTTTTT. It is translated as CASSPHEATNEKLFF. The whole variable domain, remainder taken from reference TRBV5-1 and TRBJ1-4, is KAGVTQTPRYLIKTRGQQVTLSCSPISGHRSVSWYQQTPGQGLQFLFEYFSETQRNKGNFPGRFSGRQFSNSRSEMNVSTLELGDSALYLCASSPHEATNEKLFFGSGTQLSVL.

This clonotype was seen a few times. The chain recombines TRBV20-1 with TRBJ1-2, with no clear D. Germline-derived CDR1 and CDR2 are DFQATT and SNEGSKA (reference sequence). Trimming pared 0 bases from V and 6 bases from J, leaving 11 bases between. The CDR3 is 13 residues long. CDR3 region: CSARDPTSNGYTF. The CDR3 nucleotides are TGCAGTGCTAGAGACCCTACAAGTAATGGCTACACCTTC.

The chain has TRBV9 and TRBJ2-4, with unresolved D. The J call is doubtful: the DNA matches TRBJ2-7 better. The CDR3 runs 14 residues. In germline, CDR1 is SGDLS, CDR2 YYNGEE. In DNA form, the CDR3 reads TGTGCCAGCAGCGCGAGGACCGCTGACTACGAGCAGTACTTC. Translated, it gives CASSARTADYEQYF.

The sample holds a few counts of this clonotype. The chain has TRBV29-1 and TRBJ1-2; 10 nucleotides match TRBD1. Germline CDR1 reads SQVTM; CDR2 reads ANQGSEA. This CDR3 has 13 amino acids. CDR3 coding DNA: TGCGGGGCGGGACAGGGGTCCAACTATGGCTACACCTTC. Protein sequence: CGAGQGSNYGYTF.

At least ten counts were recorded for this clonotype. The chain has TRBV28 and TRBJ2-3; 9 bases are a match to TRBD2. The V gene's germline CDR1 is MDHEN and CDR2 SYDVKM. The V and J ends lost 5 bases and 2 bases, in that order; junction bases with no gene match: 5. The CDR3 is 15 amino acids. The CDR3 region has the DNA TGTGCCAGCAGTGAAACTAGCGGGTACACAGATACGCAGTATTTT. Its protein is CASSETSGYTDTQYF.

This clonotype was observed a single time. The chain recombines TRBV7-9 with TRBJ1-2; no reliable D call. The V gene's germline CDR1 is SEHNR and CDR2 FQNEAQ (reference sequence). Trimming removed 3 bases at V and 6 bases at J, with 17 bases between. This CDR3 has 15 residues. The DNA for the CDR3 is TGTGCCAGCAGCTTTGTTGGGGTTTCAGACAATGGCTACACCTTC. Translated, it gives CASSFVGVSDNGYTF.

J is TRBJ1-1 and V is TRBV5-1; D is uncertain. There are 14 residues in the CDR3. Trimming stripped 1 base from V and 1 base from J, with 8 bases between. Germline CDR1 reads SGHRS; CDR2 reads YFSETQ. The CDR3 spells CASSLSGSNTEAFF. The CDR3 DNA reads as TGCGCCAGCAGCTTGAGTGGGTCGAACACTGAAGCTTTCTTT.

The rearrangement uses TRBV10-3 and TRBJ1-1; 7 bases match TRBD1. Trimming removed 4 bases from V and 4 bases from J; junction bases left unmatched: 9. The CDR3 has 15 amino acids. The germline V gene has CDR1 ENHRY and CDR2 SYGVKD. In DNA, the CDR3 is TGTGCCATCAGTGTCGACAGGGAGGAAGGCACTGAAGCTTTCTTT. It translates to CAISVDREEGTEAFF.

This clonotype showed up just a few times. The rearrangement links TRBV2 to TRBJ1-2; D is undetermined. Germline V CDR1 and CDR2: SNHLY, FYNNEI. Between the trimmed V and J ends, which lost 6 bases and 2 bases, there was a span of 16 bases. The CDR3 runs 15 residues. The CDR3 loop reads CASSPSGNQNYGYTF. The CDR3, as DNA: TGTGCCAGCAGCCCCTCGGGGAACCAAAACTATGGCTACACCTTC.

This sequence joins TRBV3-1 and TRBJ2-1, with D possibly being TRBD2 (7 bases). This CDR3 is 16 amino acids long. Looked up from germline, CDR1 is LGHDT and CDR2 is YNNKEL (reference sequence). V was cut by 1 base and J by 4 bases, with 14 bases left in between. CDR3 DNA sequence: TGTGCCAGCAGCCAAGTATTTGCGGGGGCATACAATGAGCAGTTCTTC. Encoded protein: CASSQVFAGAYNEQFF.

This clonotype was seen repeatedly, ten times or more. The chain employs TRBV5-6 and TRBJ1-2; a weak D match, TRBD1 (6 bases). Deletions cut 4 bases from V and 0 bases from J, with 10 bases between. Germline assignment: CDR1 SGHDT and CDR2 YYEEEE. This CDR3 comprises 14 residues. CDR3 nucleotides: TGTGCCAGCAGCCCCACAGGGTCTAACTATGGCTACACCTTC. Residues: CASSPTGSNYGYTF.

The chain employs TRBV3-1 and TRBJ2-1; tentatively, D is TRBD1 (5 bases). The CDR3 is 16 amino acids. The germline V and J ends were trimmed by 0 bases and 6 bases, with 15 bases remaining between them. CDR1 is LGHDT, CDR2 YNNKEL, per germline (reference sequence). CDR3 in DNA: TGTGCCAGCAGCCAAGATTCCTGGGGCGAAAGCAATGAGCAGTTCTTC. Its protein is CASSQDSWGESNEQFF.